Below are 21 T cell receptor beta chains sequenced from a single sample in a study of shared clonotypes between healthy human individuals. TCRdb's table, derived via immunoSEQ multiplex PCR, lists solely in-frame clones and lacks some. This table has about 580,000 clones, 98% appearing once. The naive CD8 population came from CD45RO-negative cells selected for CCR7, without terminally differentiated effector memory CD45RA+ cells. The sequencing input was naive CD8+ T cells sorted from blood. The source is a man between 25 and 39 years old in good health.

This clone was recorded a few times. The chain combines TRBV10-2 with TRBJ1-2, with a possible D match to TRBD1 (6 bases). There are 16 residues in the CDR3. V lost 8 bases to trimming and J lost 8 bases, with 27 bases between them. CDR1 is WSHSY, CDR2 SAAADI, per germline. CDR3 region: CASGQPLRQDYQGYTF. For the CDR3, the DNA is TGCGCCAGCGGCCAGCCGCTAAGACAGGACTATCAGGGCTACACCTTC.

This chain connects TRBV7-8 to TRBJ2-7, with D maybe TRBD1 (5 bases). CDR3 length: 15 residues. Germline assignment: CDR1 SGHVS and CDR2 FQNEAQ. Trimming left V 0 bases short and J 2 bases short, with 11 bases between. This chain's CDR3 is CASSLATGGAYEQYF. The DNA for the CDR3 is TGTGCCAGCAGCTTAGCAACAGGCGGTGCCTACGAGCAGTACTTC. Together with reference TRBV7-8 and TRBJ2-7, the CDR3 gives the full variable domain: GAGVSQSPRYKVAKRGQDVALRCDPISGHVSLFWYQQALGQGPEFLTYFQNEAQLDKSGLPSDRFFAERPEGSVSTLKIQRTQQEDSAVYLCASSLATGGAYEQYFGPGTRLTVT.

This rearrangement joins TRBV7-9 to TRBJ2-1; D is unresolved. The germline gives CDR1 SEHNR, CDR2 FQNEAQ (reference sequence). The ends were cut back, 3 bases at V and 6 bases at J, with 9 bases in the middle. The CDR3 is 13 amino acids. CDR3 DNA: TGTGCCAGCAGCTTTGGCTGGCCCAATGAGCAGTTCTTC. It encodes CASSFGWPNEQFF.

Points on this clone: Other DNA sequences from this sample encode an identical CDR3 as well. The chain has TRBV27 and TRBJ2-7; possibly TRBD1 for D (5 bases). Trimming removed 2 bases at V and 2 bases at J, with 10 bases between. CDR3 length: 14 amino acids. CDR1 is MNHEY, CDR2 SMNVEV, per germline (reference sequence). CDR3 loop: CASSLTPRAYEQYF. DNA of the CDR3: TGTGCCAGCAGTTTAACTCCCAGGGCCTACGAGCAGTACTTC.

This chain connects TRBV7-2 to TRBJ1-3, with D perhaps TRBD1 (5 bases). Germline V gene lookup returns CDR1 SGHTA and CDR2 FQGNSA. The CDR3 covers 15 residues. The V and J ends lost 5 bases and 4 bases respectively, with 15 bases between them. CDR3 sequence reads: CASSRPGTLGNTIYF. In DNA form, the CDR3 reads TGTGCCAGCAGCCGACCAGGGACGCTGGGAAACACCATATATTTT.

CDR3 nucleotide sequence: TGTGCCAGCAGTTTGGGGGCCGGGACTAGAGTATACGAGCAGTACTTC. Its translation is CASSLGAGTRVYEQYF. The rearrangement uses TRBV28 and TRBJ2-7, with TRBD2 matching 8 bases. Trimming cost V 3 bases and J 4 bases; bases outside gene matches: 11. This CDR3 has 16 amino acids. Germline assignment: CDR1 MDHEN and CDR2 SYDVKM.

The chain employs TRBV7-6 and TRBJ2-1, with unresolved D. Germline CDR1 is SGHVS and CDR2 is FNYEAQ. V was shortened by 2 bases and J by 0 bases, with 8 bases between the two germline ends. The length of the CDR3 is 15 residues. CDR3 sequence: CASSLSFSSYNEQFF. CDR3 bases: TGTGCCAGCAGCTTAAGCTTTAGCTCCTACAATGAGCAGTTCTTC.

CDR3 DNA: TGCGCCAGCAGCCAAGATAGTGGGGAATTTTCTTTCGACTCCTACAATGAGCAGTTCTTC. Amino acids: CASSQDSGEFSFDSYNEQFF. This chain uses TRBV4-1 with TRBJ2-1; D call uncertain. There are 20 residues in the CDR3. V lost 0 bases to trimming and J lost 0 bases, with 21 bases between them. CDR1 and CDR2 (germline): MGHRA, YSYEKL.

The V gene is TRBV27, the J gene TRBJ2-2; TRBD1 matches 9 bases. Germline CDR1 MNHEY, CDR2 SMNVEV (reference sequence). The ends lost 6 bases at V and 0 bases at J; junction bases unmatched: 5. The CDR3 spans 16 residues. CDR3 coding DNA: TGTGCCAGCAGATCTACAGGGGGCGCGAACACCGGGGAGCTGTTTTTT. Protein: CASRSTGGANTGELFF.

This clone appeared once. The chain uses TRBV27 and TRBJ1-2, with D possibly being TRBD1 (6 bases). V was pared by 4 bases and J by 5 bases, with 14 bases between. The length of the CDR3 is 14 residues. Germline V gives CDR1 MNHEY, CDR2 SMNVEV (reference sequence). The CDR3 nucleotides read TGTGCCAGCAGTTATGGGGGGGGGCCTTATGGCTACACCTTC. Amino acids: CASSYGGGPYGYTF.

CDR3 nucleotide sequence: TGTGCCAGCAGTTTCCCCTCCGGGACAGGGGGCGCAGAGCAGTACTTC. This sequence encodes CASSFPSGTGGAEQYF. V usage is TRBV28 and J usage is TRBJ2-7; 12 bases are shared with TRBD1. This CDR3 has 16 residues. V lost 3 bases to trimming and J lost 7 bases; unmatched junction nucleotides: 10. Germline V gene sequence: CDR1 MDHEN, CDR2 SYDVKM. Full variable domain (remainder filled in from reference TRBV28 and TRBJ2-7): DVKVTQSSRYLVKRTGEKVFLECVQDMDHENMFWYRQDPGLGLRLIYFSYDVKMKEKGDIPEGYSVSREKKERFSLILESASTNQTSMYLCASSFPSGTGGAEQYFGPGTRLTVT.

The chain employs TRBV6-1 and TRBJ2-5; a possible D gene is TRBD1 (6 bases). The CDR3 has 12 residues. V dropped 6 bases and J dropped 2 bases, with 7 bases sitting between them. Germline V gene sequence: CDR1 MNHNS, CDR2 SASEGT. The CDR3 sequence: CASRGTQETQYF. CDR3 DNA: TGTGCCAGCAGGGGGACACAAGAGACCCAGTACTTC.

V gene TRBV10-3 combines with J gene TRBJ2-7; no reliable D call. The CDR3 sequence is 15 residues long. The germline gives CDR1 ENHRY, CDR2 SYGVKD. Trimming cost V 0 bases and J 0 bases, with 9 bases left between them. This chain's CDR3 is CAISESLGSSYEQYF. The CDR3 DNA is TGTGCCATCAGTGAGTCTCTGGGAAGCTCCTACGAGCAGTACTTC.

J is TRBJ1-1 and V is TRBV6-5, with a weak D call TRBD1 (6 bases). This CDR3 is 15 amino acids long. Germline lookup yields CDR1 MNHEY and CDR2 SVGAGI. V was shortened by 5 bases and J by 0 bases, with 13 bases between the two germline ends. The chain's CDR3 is CASSPGQKLNTEAFF. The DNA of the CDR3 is TGTGCCAGCAGTCCCGGACAGAAACTGAACACTGAAGCTTTCTTT.

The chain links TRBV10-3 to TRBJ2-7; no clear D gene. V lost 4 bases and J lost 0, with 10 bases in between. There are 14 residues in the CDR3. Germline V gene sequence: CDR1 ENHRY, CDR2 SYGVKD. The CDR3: CAISGTSSSYEQYF. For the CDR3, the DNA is TGTGCCATCAGTGGGACGTCAAGCTCCTACGAGCAGTACTTC.

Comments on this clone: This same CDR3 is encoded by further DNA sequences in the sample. The CDR3 sequence is CASSGQGNTEAFF. The CDR3 coding sequence is TGTGCCAGCAGCGGACAGGGGAACACTGAAGCTTTCTTT. The chain links TRBV27 to TRBJ1-1; 8 bases map to TRBD1. The CDR3 extends over 13 amino acids. V was pared by 6 bases and J by 1 base, with 1 base of the junction left unmatched. Germline CDR1 reads MNHEY; CDR2 reads SMNVEV (reference sequence).

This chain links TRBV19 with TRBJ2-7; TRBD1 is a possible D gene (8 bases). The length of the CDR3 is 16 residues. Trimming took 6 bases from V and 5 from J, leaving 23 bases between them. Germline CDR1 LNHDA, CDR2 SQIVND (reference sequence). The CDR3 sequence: CASSPLGEGQENEQYF. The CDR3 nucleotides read TGTGCCAGTAGCCCTCTAGGGGAGGGACAGGAAAACGAGCAGTACTTC.

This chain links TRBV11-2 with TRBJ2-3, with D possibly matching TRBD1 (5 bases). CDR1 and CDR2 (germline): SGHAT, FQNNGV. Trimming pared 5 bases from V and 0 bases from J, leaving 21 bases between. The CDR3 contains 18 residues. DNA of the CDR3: TGTGCCAGCAGCCTAGGGGTAGGTGAATACCCTAGCACAGATACGCAGTATTTT. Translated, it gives CASSLGVGEYPSTDTQYF.

CDR3 bases: TGCGCCAGCAGGGGCCTTGACGGCTCTGGAAACACCATATATTTT. As protein: CASRGLDGSGNTIYF. The chain recombines TRBV10-2 with TRBJ1-3; D remains unclear. The CDR3 spans 15 residues. The V and J ends lost 6 bases and 0 bases respectively, with 12 bases between them. Germline CDR1 and CDR2: WSHSY and SAAADI.

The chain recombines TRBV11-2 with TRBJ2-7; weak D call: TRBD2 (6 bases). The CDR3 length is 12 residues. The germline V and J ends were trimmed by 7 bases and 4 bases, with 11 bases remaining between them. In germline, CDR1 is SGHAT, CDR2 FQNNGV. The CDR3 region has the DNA TGTGCCAGCACAATCGGAGGGTACGAGCAGTACTTC. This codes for CASTIGGYEQYF.

The CDR3 nucleotides are TGTGCCACGGGGGAAACAAACTACGAGCAGTACTTC. As protein: CATGETNYEQYF. This chain uses TRBV15 with TRBJ2-7; D may correspond to TRBD1 or TRBD2 (5 bases each). Germline V gene sequence: CDR1 LNHNV, CDR2 YYDKDF (reference sequence). Trimming took 9 bases from V and 3 from J, leaving 12 bases between them. The CDR3 runs to 12 residues.